This T cell receptor (beta chain) was retrieved from a study of T cells in Graves' hyperthyroidism and ophthalmopathy. In making diagnoses, clinical symptoms, serum thyroxine and TRAb, thyroid ultrasound and orbital computed tomography were all used. TCR beta CDR3 regions were amplified from RNA. The TCR CDR3 first-round RT-PCR relied on the HTBI primer set. One entry per CDR3 protein results from TCRdb running MiXCR on the multiplex PCR reads. The sample consists of 500,000 to 800,000 distinct CDR3 sequences, less than 45% of them appearing once. The CDR3 length is 15 residues. Germline V CDR1 and CDR2: SGHTA, FQGNSA. The trim removed 3 bases at V and 4 bases at J, leaving 5 bases unmatched.

The sample taken for sequencing was peripheral blood or thyroid tissue (not recorded which). The clonotype was recovered from an adult man with Graves' disease, either hyperthyroidism or ophthalmopathy (not recorded which). This chain joins TRBV7-2 and TRBJ1-1, with 10 bases identical to TRBD1. CDR3 amino acids: CASSLMDRGSTEAFF. CDR3 bases: TGTGCCAGCAGCTTGATGGACAGGGGGAGCACTGAAGCTTTCTTT.